Listed below are T cell receptor beta chains from one sample, sequenced in a study of stem cell transplantation in POMP-related autoinflammatory disease. The protocol was immunoSEQ multiplex PCR, while the TCRdb copy is restricted to in-frame clones and leaves out a portion. The sample has about 26,000 clones; around 83% are singletons. This sample comprised CD4+ T cells from PBMCs, obtained before stem cell transplantation. The receptors derive from a human donor with POMP-related autoinflammation and immune dysregulation (PRAID). Both conserved end residues are part of each CDR3. D genes are given only for firm matches. Some rows have no size entry. The others give once, few or many, or a class for an expanded clone.

TRBJ2-2,15,-,-,TRBV6-5,CASSYRQASTGELFF,TGTGCCAGCAGTTACAGGCAGGCGAGCACCGGGGAGCTGTTTTTT
TRBJ1-1,15,-,few,TRBV4-1,CASSQTGTLNTEAFF,TGCGCCAGCAGCCAGACCGGGACATTGAACACTGAAGCTTTCTTT
TRBJ2-3,14,TRBD1,-,TRBV7-6,CASSTDRARDTQYF,TGTGCCAGCAGCACCGACAGGGCCCGCGATACGCAGTATTTT
TRBJ1-2,15,-,few,TRBV1,CTSSQGPGGDYGYTF,TGCACCAGCAGCCAGGGGCCAGGGGGTGACTATGGCTACACCTTC
TRBJ2-5,13,-,-,TRBV5-1,CASRTTPQETQYF,TGCGCCAGCAGAACTACCCCACAAGAGACCCAGTACTTC
TRBJ2-3,14,-,-,TRBV5-1,CASSSGTATDTQYF,TGCGCCAGCAGCAGCGGGACAGCCACAGATACGCAGTATTTT
TRBJ2-3,17,TRBD2,-,TRBV5-1,CASSFPHGGRATDTQYF,TGCGCCAGCAGCTTCCCCCACGGCGGGAGGGCAACAGATACGCAGTATTTT
TRBJ2-7,13,TRBD2,-,TRBV29-1,CSVLTSGSHEQYF,TGCAGCGTACTAACTAGCGGGAGCCACGAGCAGTACTTC
TRBJ2-2,13,-,-,TRBV28,CASSLLDPGELFF,TGTGCCAGCAGTTTACTGGACCCCGGGGAGCTGTTTTTT
TRBJ2-7,15,-,-,TRBV5-1,CASSRGLPTGYEQYF,TGCGCCAGCAGTAGAGGACTACCGACTGGGTACGAGCAGTACTTC
TRBJ1-1,15,-,-,TRBV19,CASSIVGDRGAEAFF,TGTGCCAGTAGTATAGTTGGGGATAGGGGCGCTGAAGCTTTCTTT
TRBJ1-2,14,-,-,TRBV6-5,CASSYSNSGDGYTF,TGTGCCAGCAGTTACTCGAATTCGGGAGATGGCTACACCTTC
TRBJ2-5,16,-,-,TRBV5-1,CASSLGGIGRQETQYF,TGCGCCAGCAGCTTGGGCGGGATAGGGAGACAAGAGACCCAGTACTTC
TRBJ2-4,16,TRBD1,-,TRBV2,CASNPGQGFSKNIQYF,TGTGCCAGCAATCCGGGACAGGGGTTTTCCAAAAACATTCAGTACTTC
TRBJ2-1,17,TRBD2,-,TRBV28,CASSSGTSGFLANEQFF,TGTGCCAGCAGTTCCGGGACTAGCGGGTTTCTAGCGAATGAGCAGTTCTTC
TRBJ1-3,16,-,-,TRBV4-1,CASSQPTGSSGNTIYF,TGCGCCAGCAGCCAGCCGACTGGAAGCTCTGGAAACACCATATATTTT
TRBJ2-1,15,TRBD2,-,TRBV15,CATSRDYRGVDEQFF,TGTGCCACCAGCAGAGATTACCGGGGGGTCGATGAGCAGTTCTTC
TRBJ2-7,16,TRBD1,-,TRBV27,CASRVWGQGPSYEQYF,TGTGCCAGCAGAGTGTGGGGACAGGGTCCCTCCTACGAGCAGTACTTC
TRBJ2-7,19,TRBD1,-,TRBV4-1,CASSQGAIAGGPNSYEQYF,TGCGCCAGCAGCCAAGGGGCTATAGCAGGGGGCCCCAACTCCTACGAGCAGTACTTC
TRBJ2-2,13,-,-,TRBV9,CASSVTNTGELFF,TGTGCCAGCAGCGTTACGAACACCGGGGAGCTGTTTTTT
TRBJ1-3,19,-,once,TRBV9,CASSVSWGAGSSSGNTIYF,TGTGCCAGCAGCGTCTCCTGGGGGGCGGGCTCGAGCTCTGGAAACACCATATATTTT
TRBJ2-5,13,-,-,TRBV18,CASLLSSGETQYF,TGTGCCAGCTTATTATCCTCGGGGGAGACCCAGTACTTC
TRBJ1-2,12,-,-,TRBV7-9,CASGPSDYGYTF,TGTGCCAGCGGCCCCTCGGACTATGGCTACACCTTC
TRBJ2-5,16,TRBD2,-,TRBV28,CASSLRTSGRQETQYF,TGTGCCAGCAGTCTACGGACTAGCGGGAGGCAAGAGACCCAGTACTTC
TRBJ2-7,14,-,-,TRBV7-8,CASSLARGTAEQYF,TGTGCCAGCAGCTTAGCCCGGGGGACAGCGGAGCAGTACTTC